This record concerns one TCR beta chain sequence. The antigen is undetermined. TCRdb's table, derived via immunoSEQ multiplex PCR, lists solely in-frame clones and lacks some. Among 150,000 to 200,000 clones listed, approximately 90% were seen once. The sample comes from a study of T cell responses to AZD1222 COVID-19 vaccine. Study observations and caveats: Of the AZD1222 recipients, only five to seven were seropositive at baseline.

V was pared by 4 bases and J by 1 base, with 7 bases between. CDR3 length: 13 amino acids. This specimen consisted of peripheral blood, obtained on day 0 of AZD1222 vaccination. The sequence came from an adult in good health. The V gene is TRBV12-3 or TRBV12-4, the J gene TRBJ1-1, with unresolved D. CDR3 DNA: TGTGCCAGCAGTTACACAGCGAACACTGAAGCTTTCTTT. Residues: CASSYTANTEAFF.